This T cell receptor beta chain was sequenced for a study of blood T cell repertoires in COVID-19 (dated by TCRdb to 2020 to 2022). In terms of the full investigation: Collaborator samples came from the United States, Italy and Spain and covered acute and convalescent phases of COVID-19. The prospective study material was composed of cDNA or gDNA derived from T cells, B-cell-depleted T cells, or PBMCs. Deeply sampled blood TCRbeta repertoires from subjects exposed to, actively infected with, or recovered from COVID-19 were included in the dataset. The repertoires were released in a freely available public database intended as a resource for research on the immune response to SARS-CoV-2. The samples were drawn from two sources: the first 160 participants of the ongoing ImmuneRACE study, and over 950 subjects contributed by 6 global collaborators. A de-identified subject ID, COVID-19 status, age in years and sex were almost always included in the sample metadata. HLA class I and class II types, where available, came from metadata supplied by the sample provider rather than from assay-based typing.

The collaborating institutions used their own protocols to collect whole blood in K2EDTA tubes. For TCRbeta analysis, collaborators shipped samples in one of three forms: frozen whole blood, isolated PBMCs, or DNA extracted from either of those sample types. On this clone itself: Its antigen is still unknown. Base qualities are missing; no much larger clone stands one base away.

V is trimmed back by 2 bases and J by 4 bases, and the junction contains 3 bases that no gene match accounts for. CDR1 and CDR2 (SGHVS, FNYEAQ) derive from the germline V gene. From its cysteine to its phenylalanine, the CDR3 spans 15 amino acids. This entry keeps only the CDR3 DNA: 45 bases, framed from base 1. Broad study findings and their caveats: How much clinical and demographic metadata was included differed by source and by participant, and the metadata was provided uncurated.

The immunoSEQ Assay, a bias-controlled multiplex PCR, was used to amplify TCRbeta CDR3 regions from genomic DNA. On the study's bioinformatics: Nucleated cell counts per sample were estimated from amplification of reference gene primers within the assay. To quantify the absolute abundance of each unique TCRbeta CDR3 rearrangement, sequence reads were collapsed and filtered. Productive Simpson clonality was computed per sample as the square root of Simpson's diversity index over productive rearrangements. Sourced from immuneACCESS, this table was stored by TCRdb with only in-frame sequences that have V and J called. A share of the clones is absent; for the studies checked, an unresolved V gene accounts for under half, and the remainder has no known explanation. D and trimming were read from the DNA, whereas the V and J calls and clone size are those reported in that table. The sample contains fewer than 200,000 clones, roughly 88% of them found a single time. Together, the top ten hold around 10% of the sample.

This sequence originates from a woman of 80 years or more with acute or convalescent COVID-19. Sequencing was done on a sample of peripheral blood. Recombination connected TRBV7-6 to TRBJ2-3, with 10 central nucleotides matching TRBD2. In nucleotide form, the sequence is TGTGCCAGCAGCTTAAGCGGGAGGGCCTCAGATACGCAGTATTTT. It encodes CASSLSGRASDTQYF.